These T cell receptor beta chains were read from a single sample in a study of CD4 T cell repertoires in COVID-19. Profiling relied on immunoSEQ multiplex PCR, and the TCRdb table lists in-frame clones only, not all of them. The sample holds about 75,000 clones, roughly 85% seen once. The material was CD4+ T cells from peripheral blood, obtained after recovery from COVID-19. These receptors all stem from a human donor who had COVID-19. Each CDR3 is given with its conserved first and last residue. The order of the fields is D gene, clone size, V gene, J gene, CDR3 protein, CDR3 DNA. The D gene is left open where the match is weak. Clone size is stated in some rows and not others, as once, few, many or a class when expanded.

>TRBD1|-|TRBV28|TRBJ2-2
CASSRGQTNTGELFF
TGTGCCAGCAGCAGGGGACAGACGAACACCGGGGAGCTGTTTTTT
>-|few|TRBV7-8|TRBJ1-2
CASSSGPNYGYTF
TGTGCCAGCAGCTCCGGGCCTAACTATGGCTACACCTTC
>-|-|TRBV7-3|TRBJ2-5
CASSLGSRETQYF
TGTGCCAGCAGCCTTGGTTCCCGAGAGACCCAGTACTTC
>-|-|TRBV10-1|TRBJ1-2
CASSEGQDGYGYTF
TGCGCCAGCAGTGAAGGCCAGGATGGTTATGGCTACACCTTC
>-|-|TRBV10-2|TRBJ2-5
CASSEQKETQYF
TGCGCCAGCAGTGAACAGAAAGAGACCCAGTACTTC
>-|once|TRBV7-9|TRBJ1-1
CASSLVSGGFTEAFF
TGTGCCAGCAGCTTAGTCTCCGGGGGTTTCACTGAAGCTTTCTTT
>-|once|TRBV5-1|TRBJ2-5
CASSLGSDPRIGTQYF
TGCGCCAGCAGCTTGGGGTCGGACCCAAGAATAGGGACCCAGTACTTC
>TRBD2|-|TRBV3-1/TRBV3-2|TRBJ2-5
CASSQALTSGGAETQYF
TGTGCCAGCAGCCAAGCCCTTACTAGCGGGGGGGCGGAGACCCAGTACTTC
>TRBD1|-|TRBV20-1|TRBJ1-2
CSASPAGGRVSGYTF
TGCAGTGCTAGTCCAGCAGGGGGAAGAGTAAGCGGCTACACCTTC
>TRBD1|-|TRBV10-3|TRBJ2-3
CAISEAGGEDTQYF
TGTGCCATCAGTGAAGCAGGGGGCGAGGATACGCAGTATTTT